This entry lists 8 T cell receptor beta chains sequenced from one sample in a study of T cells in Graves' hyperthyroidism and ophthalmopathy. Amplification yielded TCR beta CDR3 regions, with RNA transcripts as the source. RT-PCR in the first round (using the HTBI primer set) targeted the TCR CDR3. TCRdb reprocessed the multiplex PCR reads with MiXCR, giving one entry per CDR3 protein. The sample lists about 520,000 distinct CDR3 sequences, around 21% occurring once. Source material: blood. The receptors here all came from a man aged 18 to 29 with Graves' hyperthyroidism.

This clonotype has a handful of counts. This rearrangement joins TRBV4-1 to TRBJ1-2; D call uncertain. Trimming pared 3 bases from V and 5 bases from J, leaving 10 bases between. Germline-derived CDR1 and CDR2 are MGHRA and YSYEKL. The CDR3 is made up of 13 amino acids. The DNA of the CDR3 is TGCGCCAGCAGCCAGAGTGGAGGATATGGCTACACCTTC. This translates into CASSQSGGYGYTF.

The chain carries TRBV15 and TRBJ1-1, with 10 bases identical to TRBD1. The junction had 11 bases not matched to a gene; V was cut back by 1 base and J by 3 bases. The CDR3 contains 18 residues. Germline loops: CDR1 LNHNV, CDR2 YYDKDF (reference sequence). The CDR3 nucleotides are TGTGCCACCAGCAGAGCCTACGGGACAGGGGTCATGGACACTGAAGCTTTCTTT. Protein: CATSRAYGTGVMDTEAFF.

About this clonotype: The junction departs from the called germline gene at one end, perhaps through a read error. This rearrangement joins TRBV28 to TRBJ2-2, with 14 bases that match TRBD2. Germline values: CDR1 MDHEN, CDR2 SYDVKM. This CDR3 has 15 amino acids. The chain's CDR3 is CASMEGLAGAGEPFF. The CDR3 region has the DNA TGTGCCAGCATGGAGGGACTAGCGGGGGCGGGGGAGCCGTTTTTT. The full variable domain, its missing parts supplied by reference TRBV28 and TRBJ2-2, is DVKVTQSSRYLVKRTGEKVFLECVQDMDHENMFWYRQDPGLGLRLIYFSYDVKMKEKGDIPEGYSVSREKKERFSLILESASTNQTSMYLCASMEGLAGAGEPFFGEGSRLTVL.

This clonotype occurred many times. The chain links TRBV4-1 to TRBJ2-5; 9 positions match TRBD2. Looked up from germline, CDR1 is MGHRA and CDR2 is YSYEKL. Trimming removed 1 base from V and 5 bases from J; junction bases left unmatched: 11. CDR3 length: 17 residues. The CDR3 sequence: CASSQGSAGGPRETQYF. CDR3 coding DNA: TGCGCCAGCAGCCAAGGGTCTGCGGGGGGGCCCAGGGAGACCCAGTACTTC.

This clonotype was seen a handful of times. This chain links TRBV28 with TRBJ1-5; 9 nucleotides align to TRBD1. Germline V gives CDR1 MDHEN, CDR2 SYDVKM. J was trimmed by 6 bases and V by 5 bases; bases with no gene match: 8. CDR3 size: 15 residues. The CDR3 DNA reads TGTGCCAGCAGTCCCCCGGGACAGGGAGGTCAGCCCCAGCATTTT. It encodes CASSPPGQGGQPQHF.

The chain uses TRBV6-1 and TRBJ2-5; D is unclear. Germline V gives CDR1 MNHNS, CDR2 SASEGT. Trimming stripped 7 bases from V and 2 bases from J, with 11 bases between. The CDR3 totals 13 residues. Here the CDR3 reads CASTLGLQETQYF. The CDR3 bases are TGTGCCAGCACTCTAGGGTTACAAGAGACCCAGTACTTC.

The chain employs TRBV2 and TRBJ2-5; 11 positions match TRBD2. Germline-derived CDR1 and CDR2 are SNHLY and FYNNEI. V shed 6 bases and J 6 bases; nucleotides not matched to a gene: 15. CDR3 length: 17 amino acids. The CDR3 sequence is CASSPRLAGGGTKTQYF. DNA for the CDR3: TGTGCCAGCAGCCCCCGGCTAGCGGGGGGTGGAACGAAGACCCAGTACTTC.

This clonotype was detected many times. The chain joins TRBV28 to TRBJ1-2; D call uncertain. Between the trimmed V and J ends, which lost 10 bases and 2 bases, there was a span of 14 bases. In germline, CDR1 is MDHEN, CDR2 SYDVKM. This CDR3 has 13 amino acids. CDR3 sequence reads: CAIALDGNYGYTF. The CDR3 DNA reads TGTGCCATCGCCCTAGACGGCAACTATGGCTACACCTTC.